The rows below give T cell receptor beta chains drawn from one sample of a study of high-grade serous ovarian cancer treatment subgroups. Clones were sequenced by immunoSEQ multiplex PCR, and TCRdb holds only the in-frame ones, with some missing. The top ten hold around 3.3% of the sample, which has about 33,000 clones, approximately 80% seen once. Sequencing was carried out using tumor tissue. The receptors derive from a human donor with high-grade serous ovarian cancer. Both conserved end residues are part of each CDR3.

V	J	CDR3
TRBV4-3	TRBJ2-5	CASSREERDRETQYF
TRBV11-2	TRBJ1-4	CASSSKWAKREKLFF
TRBV10-2	TRBJ1-3	CASRQGTSPSGNTIYF
TRBV5-6	TRBJ1-2	CASSLVRSGYTF
TRBV7-9	TRBJ2-7	CASSLGDRAHEQYF
TRBV7-9	TRBJ1-1	CASSLPPNRGEMNTEAFF
TRBV4-2	TRBJ2-1	CASSQDRGGRSYNEQFF
TRBV28	TRBJ2-7	CASNGPGQGAHEQYF
TRBV11-2	TRBJ2-3	CASSLYGDTQYF
TRBV4-1	TRBJ2-7	CASSQAGGGYEQYF
TRBV19	TRBJ1-1	CASSFRGTEAFF
TRBV27	TRBJ2-7	CASKSGNPYEQYF
TRBV6-5	TRBJ1-6	CASSYTEHNSPLHF
TRBV20-1	TRBJ1-1	CSASFREEAFF
TRBV7-3	TRBJ2-1	CASSRDRVGSYNEQFF
TRBV7-8	TRBJ1-4	CASSSTGAPTEKLFF
TRBV4-3	TRBJ2-7	CASSLDRDSYEQYF
TRBV5-4	TRBJ2-3	CASSSSGRGVTDTQYF
TRBV11-3	TRBJ1-2	CASSSRTNYGYTF
TRBV9	TRBJ2-7	CASSLTGTSGSYEQYF
TRBV28	TRBJ1-4	CASSFRTPATNEKLFF
TRBV29-1	TRBJ2-1	CSVRLAVYNEQFF
TRBV29-1	TRBJ1-1	CSVVRGAGTEAFF
TRBV7-2	TRBJ2-7	CASSSTTSLYEQYF
TRBV7-2	TRBJ2-2	CASSLGQPTGELFF
TRBV7-9	TRBJ1-1	CASSPRQGVTEAFF
TRBV5-8	TRBJ2-7	CASSFRTSGNYEQYF
TRBV2	TRBJ2-1	CASSEYKGNEQFF
TRBV4-2	TRBJ1-1	CASSQGLMGAGTEAFF
TRBV7-3	TRBJ2-3	CASSPLGVAGTDTQYF
TRBV2	TRBJ2-5	CASYLVQETQYF
TRBV29-1	TRBJ1-2	CSVDSFYGYTF
TRBV2	TRBJ1-4	CASRRTDLNEKLFF
TRBV18	TRBJ1-1	CASSPGPRGSTEAFF
TRBV28	TRBJ2-1	CASSFGGPNEQFF
TRBV6-4	TRBJ2-1	CASSTGGNNEQFF
TRBV4-1	TRBJ1-1	CASSQSPGQGAEAFF
TRBV30	TRBJ2-7	CAWSYGTAYEQYF
TRBV5-4	TRBJ1-2	CASSSIGGGSNYGYTF
TRBV6-1	TRBJ2-1	CASSEPTSGPYNEQFF
TRBV7-3	TRBJ2-1	CASSFQGGNEQFF
TRBV6-5	TRBJ1-2	CASSYAAGRIGYTF
TRBV5-1	TRBJ2-5	CASSTTGTGKETQYF
TRBV7-2	TRBJ2-5	CASSSLGLANQETQYF
TRBV7-2	TRBJ1-5	CASSLWDQPQHF
TRBV27	TRBJ2-1	CATARLAGHNEQFF
TRBV28	TRBJ1-2	CASTPGPGNGYTF
TRBV5-1	TRBJ2-1	CASSLTTGGGYNEQFF
TRBV5-1	TRBJ2-1	CASSLSGSYNEQFF
TRBV6-5	TRBJ1-4	CASSFDAATNEKLFF
TRBV5-1	TRBJ2-1	CASSRPAYNEQFF
TRBV7-6	TRBJ2-1	CAVTRGRGMSEQFF
TRBV19	TRBJ2-7	CASRTSGPYEQYF